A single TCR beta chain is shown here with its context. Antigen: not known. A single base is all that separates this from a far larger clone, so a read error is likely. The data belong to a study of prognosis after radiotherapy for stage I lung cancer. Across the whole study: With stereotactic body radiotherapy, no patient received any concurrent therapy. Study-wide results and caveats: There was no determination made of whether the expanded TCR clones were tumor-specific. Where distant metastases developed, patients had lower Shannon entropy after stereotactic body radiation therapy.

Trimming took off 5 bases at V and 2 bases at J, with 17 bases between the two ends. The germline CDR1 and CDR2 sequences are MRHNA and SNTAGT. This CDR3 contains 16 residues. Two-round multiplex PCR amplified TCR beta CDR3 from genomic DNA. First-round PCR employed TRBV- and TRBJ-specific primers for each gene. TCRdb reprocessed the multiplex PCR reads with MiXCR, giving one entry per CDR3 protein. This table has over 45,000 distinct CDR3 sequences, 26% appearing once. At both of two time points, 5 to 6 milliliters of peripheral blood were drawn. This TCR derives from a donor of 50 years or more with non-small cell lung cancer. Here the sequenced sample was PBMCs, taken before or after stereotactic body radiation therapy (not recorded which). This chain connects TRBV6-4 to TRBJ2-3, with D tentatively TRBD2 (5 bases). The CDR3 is CASSWTLSGNTDTQYF. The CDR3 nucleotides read TGTGCCAGCAGTTGGACTCTATCGGGCAACACAGATACGCAGTATTTT.